The 28 T cell receptor beta chains listed next were all sequenced from one sample in a study of CD8 T cells in ankylosing spondylitis. TCRdb reprocessed the 5' RACE reads via MiXCR and lists one record per CDR3 protein. The sample holds 150,000 to 200,000 distinct CDR3 sequences; around 19% are singletons and the top ten take 7.8%. The sample consisted of blood, either unsorted or a sorted T cell fraction (not recorded which). These receptors were collected from a male donor with ankylosing spondylitis or in good health (not recorded which).

In this sample, this clonotype turned up many times. The V gene is TRBV5-1, the J gene TRBJ2-7; 9 positions match TRBD1. Per the germline V gene, CDR1 is SGHRS and CDR2 is YFSETQ. CDR3 length equals 12 residues. Trimming took 7 bases from V and 3 from J; bases not matched to a gene: 2. The CDR3 region is CASQGQGYEQYF. The CDR3 DNA sequence: TGCGCCAGCCAGGGACAGGGCTACGAGCAGTACTTC.

The rearrangement links TRBV28 to TRBJ2-7, with 7 bases that match TRBD1. Germline-derived CDR1 and CDR2 are MDHEN and SYDVKM. V trimming: 2 bases; J trimming: 3 bases; junction bases outside the gene matches: 10. There are 16 residues in the CDR3. The chain's CDR3 is CASSLASLTGRYEQYF. In DNA, the CDR3 is TGTGCCAGCAGTTTAGCCTCCCTGACAGGGCGCTACGAGCAGTACTTC.

This clonotype was picked up many times. This rearrangement joins TRBV12-3 or TRBV12-4 to TRBJ2-3; no clear D gene. V was shortened by 1 base and J by 4 bases, with 9 bases between the two germline ends. The CDR3 runs 14 residues. The CDR3 region has the DNA TGTGCCAGCAGTTTAGGGGCTGGGGCAGATACGCAGTATTTT. It specifies CASSLGAGADTQYF.

The V gene is TRBV14, the J gene TRBJ1-1, with D unresolved. The germline V gene has CDR1 SGHDN and CDR2 FVKESK. Trimming removed 2 bases from V and 7 bases from J, with 8 bases in between. This CDR3 has 12 amino acids. CDR3 coding DNA: TGTGCCAGCAGCCAATCATCTTATGAAGCTTTCTTT. Protein sequence: CASSQSSYEAFF.

This clonotype was seen ten or more times. V gene TRBV5-1 combines with J gene TRBJ2-1, with 10 bases lining up with TRBD2. CDR3 length: 17 residues. V lost 3 bases and J lost 6; bases outside the gene matches: 12. Germline V CDR1 and CDR2: SGHRS, YFSETQ. CDR3 DNA: TGCGCCAGCAGCTCGGGGGCGGGACTAGCGAGTGGCAATGAGCAGTTCTTC. Protein product: CASSSGAGLASGNEQFF.

The chain links TRBV12-3 or TRBV12-4 to TRBJ1-3, with a tentative D call TRBD1 (5 bases). V lost 1 base to trimming and J lost 4 bases, with 14 bases between them. The CDR3 has 16 residues. The CDR3 is CASSLVGRWEGNTIYF. Written as DNA, the CDR3 is TGTGCCAGCAGTTTAGTGGGACGGTGGGAAGGAAACACCATATATTTT.

Many counts were recorded for this clonotype. The V call is TRBV29-1, the J call TRBJ1-1; D is unclear. V was trimmed by 4 bases and J by 3 bases, leaving 18 bases between them. The CDR3 covers 15 residues. The germline V gene has CDR1 SQVTM and CDR2 ANQGSEA. CDR3 sequence: CSVGVLLAGDTEAFF. The DNA for the CDR3 is TGCAGCGTTGGTGTGCTGTTGGCGGGCGACACTGAAGCTTTCTTT.

The sample holds many counts of this clonotype. J is TRBJ2-1 and V is TRBV20-1, with 11 bases matching TRBD2. Germline V gene lookup returns CDR1 DFQATT and CDR2 SNEGSKA (reference sequence). CDR3 size: 14 residues. V trimming: 6 bases; J trimming: 5 bases; junction bases outside the gene matches: 6. The CDR3 here is CSAAGLADHNEQFF. In nucleotides, the CDR3 is TGCAGTGCGGCGGGACTAGCGGACCACAATGAGCAGTTCTTC.

This clonotype was seen more than once but under ten times. This rearrangement joins TRBV29-1 to TRBJ2-7, with TRBD1 as a possible D gene (5 bases). This CDR3 is 15 amino acids long. From germline, CDR1 is SQVTM and CDR2 ANQGSEA. V dropped 4 bases and J dropped 2 bases, with 18 bases sitting between them. The CDR3 is CSVATARTAPYEQYF. The DNA of the CDR3 is TGCAGCGTTGCGACAGCTAGGACCGCCCCCTACGAGCAGTACTTC.

This clonotype occurred a few times. This rearrangement joins TRBV18 to TRBJ1-1, with 7 positions matching TRBD1. Germline CDR1 and CDR2: KGHSH and LQKENI. This CDR3 is 15 amino acids long. After removal of 3 bases from V and 4 bases from J, the junction contained 8 bases not matched to a gene. The DNA for the CDR3 is TGTGCCAGCTCACCTACAGGGGCCAGGGTCACTGAAGCTTTCTTT. This codes for CASSPTGARVTEAFF. The full variable domain, with the rest looked up from reference TRBV18 and TRBJ1-1, is NAGVMQNPRHLVRRRGQEARLRCSPMKGHSHVYWYRQLPEEGLKFMVYLQKENIIDESGMPKERFSAEFPKEGPSILRIQQVVRGDSAAYFCASSPTGARVTEAFFGQGTRLTVV.

This clonotype showed up many times. CDR3 residues: CASSFGGDEQFF. CDR3 DNA sequence: TGCGCCAGCAGCTTTGGCGGTGATGAGCAGTTCTTC. V and J are TRBV5-1 and TRBJ2-1; D not resolved. CDR3 length: 12 residues. Looked up from germline, CDR1 is SGHRS and CDR2 is YFSETQ. Between the trimmed V and J ends, which lost 2 bases and 8 bases, there was a span of 8 bases. Using reference TRBV5-1 and TRBJ2-1 for the parts outside the CDR3, the full variable domain is KAGVTQTPRYLIKTRGQQVTLSCSPISGHRSVSWYQQTPGQGLQFLFEYFSETQRNKGNFPGRFSGRQFSNSRSEMNVSTLELGDSALYLCASSFGGDEQFFGPGTRLTVL.

This chain uses TRBV20-1 with TRBJ2-1; TRBD2 matches at 7 bases. Germline lookup yields CDR1 DFQATT and CDR2 SNEGSKA (reference sequence). V dropped 5 bases and J dropped 10; count of bases not matched to a gene: 17. The CDR3 runs 15 residues. The CDR3 loop reads CSASPAGDPLEEQFF. The CDR3 bases are TGCAGTGCTTCCCCCGCGGGAGACCCCTTGGAAGAGCAGTTCTTC.

This sequence joins TRBV7-9 and TRBJ2-1; D might be TRBD1 or TRBD2, each matching 5 bases. The V and J ends lost 6 bases and 12 bases respectively, with 12 bases between them. The CDR3 sequence is 11 residues long. Germline CDR1 reads SEHNR; CDR2 reads FQNEAQ (reference sequence). CDR3 sequence: CASSLRGAQFF. DNA for the CDR3: TGTGCCAGCAGTTTGCGAGGGGCGCAGTTCTTC.

The V call is TRBV12-3 or TRBV12-4, the J call TRBJ1-1; D is perhaps TRBD1 (5 bases). Trimming left V 0 bases short and J 5 bases short, with 10 bases between. This CDR3 is built from 14 residues. For the CDR3, the DNA is TGTGCCAGCAGTTTAGCGAGCTGGGGGACTGAAGCTTTCTTT. As protein: CASSLASWGTEAFF.

The V gene is TRBV7-9, the J gene TRBJ1-2; D not resolved. V lost 1 base to trimming and J lost 6 bases, with 15 bases between them. CDR1 is SEHNR, CDR2 FQNEAQ, per germline (reference sequence). This CDR3 has 15 residues. DNA for the CDR3: TGTGCCAGCAGCTTAGTAAGCGGCTCTTCGGATGGCTACACCTTC. Translating gives CASSLVSGSSDGYTF.

This clonotype was recorded at least ten times. The gene calls are TRBV9 and TRBJ2-1, with D perhaps TRBD2 (6 bases). Trimming pared 3 bases from V and 4 bases from J, leaving 14 bases between. From germline, CDR1 is SGDLS and CDR2 YYNGEE. The CDR3 spans 15 residues. In DNA, the CDR3 is TGTGCCAGCAGCGCCCCCGGGACTGGTTACAATGAGCAGTTCTTC. Amino acids: CASSAPGTGYNEQFF.

The sample holds many counts of this clonotype. The rearrangement joins TRBV20-1 to TRBJ1-2, with a possible D match to TRBD1 (6 bases). Germline CDR1 is DFQATT and CDR2 is SNEGSKA (reference sequence). V lost 4 bases and J lost 3, with 15 bases in between. CDR3 length equals 14 residues. The CDR3 DNA is TGCAGTGCTACTACCGGGACACCTGACTATGGCTACACCTTC. Protein sequence: CSATTGTPDYGYTF.

The chain combines TRBV19 with TRBJ2-7; D unresolved. The length of the CDR3 is 15 residues. Germline CDR1 and CDR2: LNHDA and SQIVND (reference sequence). With 0 bases removed from V and 2 bases from J, the gap between germline ends came to 11 bases. CDR3 in amino acids: CASSIEFRITYEQYF. The CDR3 coding sequence is TGTGCCAGTAGTATAGAGTTTCGAATCACCTACGAGCAGTACTTC.

CDR3 region: CASSFRTSGRDTQYF. The DNA for the CDR3 is TGTGCCAGCAGCTTCCGGACTAGCGGGCGAGATACGCAGTATTTT. The chain employs TRBV9 and TRBJ2-3, with 11 positions matching TRBD2. The CDR3 is 15 amino acids. Trimming at V came to 4 bases and at J to 5 bases, leaving 6 bases not matched to a gene. Looked up from germline, CDR1 is SGDLS and CDR2 is YYNGEE.

This clonotype was detected only a few times. J is TRBJ2-7 and V is TRBV5-1; 7 bases align to TRBD2. This CDR3 has 15 residues. In germline, CDR1 is SGHRS, CDR2 YFSETQ. J gave up 0 bases and V 1 base, and 4 bases lay outside the gene matches. In DNA form, the CDR3 reads TGCGCCAGCAGCTTGACGCGGGAGAGCTCCTACGAGCAGTACTTC. It translates to CASSLTRESSYEQYF.

The chain employs TRBV20-1 and TRBJ1-1, with 11 nucleotides matching TRBD1. The V segment lost 5 bases and the J segment 3 bases; nucleotides outside the gene matches: 8. This CDR3 is 15 amino acids long. Germline V lookup: CDR1 DFQATT, CDR2 SNEGSKA (reference sequence). This chain's CDR3 is CSAGQGAFVDTEAFF. CDR3 sequence (DNA): TGCAGTGCTGGACAGGGGGCGTTCGTGGACACTGAAGCTTTCTTT.

This clonotype was detected ten times or more. This chain links TRBV7-2 with TRBJ2-1; TRBD2 aligns across 10 bases. Germline V gene data show CDR1 as SGHTA and CDR2 as FQGNSA. The CDR3 totals 15 residues. V was clipped by 5 bases and J by 4 bases; unmatched bases: 5. The CDR3 loop reads CASSNLLAGYNEQFF. Written as DNA, the CDR3 is TGTGCCAGCAGCAACCTACTAGCGGGGTACAATGAGCAGTTCTTC.

J is TRBJ2-3 and V is TRBV2; the D call may be TRBD1 or TRBD2 (5 bases each). This CDR3 spans 14 amino acids. CDR1 SNHLY and CDR2 FYNNEI come from the germline V gene. Between the trimmed V and J ends, which lost 8 bases and 2 bases, there was a span of 14 bases. CDR3 nucleotide sequence: TGTGCCAGCGGTCCTAGGGGAGCCACAGATACGCAGTATTTT. Amino acids: CASGPRGATDTQYF.

This clonotype is medium-sized in the sample. The chain carries TRBV20-1 and TRBJ1-1; 9 bases fit TRBD1. CDR3 length: 16 residues. Looked up from germline, CDR1 is DFQATT and CDR2 is SNEGSKA (reference sequence). J lost 1 base, V lost 1 base, and 7 bases had no gene match. CDR3 sequence reads: CSARVGGQGGNTEAFF. The CDR3, as DNA: TGCAGTGCTAGAGTCGGGGGACAGGGTGGGAACACTGAAGCTTTCTTT.

This clonotype was seen many times. The chain carries TRBV20-1 and TRBJ2-7; D is possibly TRBD2 (6 bases). The CDR3 has 13 residues. V gave up 6 bases and J gave up 3 bases, with 15 bases separating them. The germline gives CDR1 DFQATT, CDR2 SNEGSKA (reference sequence). In DNA form, the CDR3 reads TGCAGTGCCATAGCGGAGCAGTACTACGAGCAGTACTTC. This gives the protein CSAIAEQYYEQYF.

Ten or more counts support this clonotype. This CDR3 is CASSPKRTETQYF. DNA for the CDR3: TGTGCCAGCAGCCCCAAACGAACGGAGACCCAGTACTTC. The chain combines TRBV14 with TRBJ2-5; D call uncertain. Trimming removed 4 bases from V and 5 bases from J, with 11 bases in between. Germline CDR1 is SGHDN and CDR2 is FVKESK. CDR3 size: 13 residues.

This clonotype was detected ten times or more. The V and J genes are TRBV10-3 and TRBJ2-2; 8 bases are a match to TRBD1. CDR1 is ENHRY, CDR2 SYGVKD, per germline. This CDR3 is built from 17 residues. J lost 0 bases, V lost 7 bases, and 10 bases had no gene match. CDR3 sequence: CAITGSRGHPNTGELFF. The CDR3 DNA reads as TGTGCCATCACGGGCTCCAGGGGGCATCCGAACACCGGGGAGCTGTTTTTT.

This sequence joins TRBV18 and TRBJ2-5, with 7 bases fitting TRBD2. The CDR3 is made up of 13 amino acids. Unmatched junction bases numbered 4, after V lost 6 bases and J lost 3 bases. Germline V gene data show CDR1 as KGHSH and CDR2 as LQKENI. The CDR3 DNA is TGTGCCAGCTCGCCTCTAGCGGAAGAGACCCAGTACTTC. It yields the protein CASSPLAEETQYF.